Below are 17 T cell receptor beta chains sequenced from a single sample in a study of blood T cell repertoires in COVID-19. TCRdb keeps only in-frame clones here, not all; method: immunoSEQ multiplex PCR. The repertoire has 400,000 to 550,000 clones, roughly nine tenths of them found once; the top ten carry roughly 2%. Sequenced sample: PBMCs or T cells enriched from blood (not recorded which). These receptors were taken from a woman aged 18-29 years with acute COVID-19.

The V gene is TRBV5-1, the J gene TRBJ2-7; TRBD2 matches at 10 bases. Losses at the gene ends were 5 bases for V and 0 bases for J; bases not matched to a gene: 5. CDR1 and CDR2 (germline): SGHRS, YFSETQ. The CDR3 length is 15 residues. CDR3 in amino acids: CASRRTSGASYEQYF. The DNA for the CDR3 is TGCGCCAGCAGGCGGACTAGCGGAGCCTCCTACGAGCAGTACTTC. Based on the CDR3 plus reference TRBV5-1 and TRBJ2-7, the full variable domain is KAGVTQTPRYLIKTRGQQVTLSCSPISGHRSVSWYQQTPGQGLQFLFEYFSETQRNKGNFPGRFSGRQFSNSRSEMNVSTLELGDSALYLCASRRTSGASYEQYFGPGTRLTVT.

The chain has TRBV15 and TRBJ2-6; D perhaps matches TRBD1 (7 bases). The CDR3 is made up of 17 amino acids. Deletions cut 0 bases from V and 2 bases from J, with 11 bases between. Germline CDR1 LNHNV, CDR2 YYDKDF (reference sequence). The CDR3 region has the DNA TGTGCCACCAGCAGAGACCCCAGGGGGGCTGGGGCCAACGTCCTGACTTTC. Its protein is CATSRDPRGAGANVLTF. Full variable domain (remainder filled in from reference TRBV15 and TRBJ2-6): DAMVIQNPRYQVTQFGKPVTLSCSQTLNHNVMYWYQQKSSQAPKLLFHYYDKDFNNEADTPDNFQSRRPNTSFCFLDIRSPGLGDTAMYLCATSRDPRGAGANVLTFGAGSRLTVL.

DNA for the CDR3: TGTGCCAGCAGCGTAGGAGGACTAGCGGGAGCGGGGAACACCGGGGAGCTGTTTTTT. This sequence encodes CASSVGGLAGAGNTGELFF. The V and J genes are TRBV9 and TRBJ2-2; 13 bases are shared with TRBD2. The CDR3 is 19 residues long. V was pared by 0 bases and J by 1 base, with 6 bases of the junction left unmatched. The germline CDR1 and CDR2 sequences are SGDLS and YYNGEE. Supplemented by reference TRBV9 and TRBJ2-2, the full variable domain reads DSGVTQTPKHLITATGQRVTLRCSPRSGDLSVYWYQQSLDQGLQFLIQYYNGEERAKGNILERFSAQQFPDLHSELNLSSLELGDSALYFCASSVGGLAGAGNTGELFFGEGSRLTVL.

The chain employs TRBV5-7 and TRBJ2-7; unclear D gene. TRBV5-7 is an open reading frame, and its role is uncertain. The ends were cut back, 1 base at V and 4 bases at J, with 9 bases in the middle. The CDR3 consists of 13 residues. CDR3 protein: CASSLIGEYEQYF. CDR3 nucleotides: TGTGCCAGCAGCTTGATAGGAGAATACGAGCAGTACTTC.

The V call is TRBV6-1, the J call TRBJ1-5; D call uncertain. This CDR3 has 13 amino acids. Germline V gene data show CDR1 as MNHNS and CDR2 as SASEGT. V was pared by 2 bases and J by 3 bases, with 5 bases between. The CDR3 spells CASSESHNQPQHF. The CDR3 region has the DNA TGTGCCAGCAGTGAAAGCCACAATCAGCCCCAGCATTTT.

CDR3 nucleotide sequence: TGTGCCAGCAGCGTAGTACAGGGCACAGATACGCAGTATTTT. It is translated as CASSVVQGTDTQYF. The genes are TRBV9 and TRBJ2-3; weak D call: TRBD1 (5 bases). Trimming removed 0 bases at V and 1 base at J, with 6 bases between. The CDR3 contains 14 residues. CDR1 and CDR2 (germline): SGDLS, YYNGEE.

V and J are TRBV28 and TRBJ2-5; 9 bases map to TRBD2. From germline, CDR1 is MDHEN and CDR2 SYDVKM. V was pared by 5 bases and J by 9 bases, with 10 bases of the junction left unmatched. This CDR3 comprises 14 residues. The CDR3 DNA follows: TGTGCCAGCAGTACTAGCGGGTCCATCAGGCCCCAGTACTTC. It is translated as CASSTSGSIRPQYF. The whole variable domain, filled in from reference TRBV28 and TRBJ2-5, reads DVKVTQSSRYLVKRTGEKVFLECVQDMDHENMFWYRQDPGLGLRLIYFSYDVKMKEKGDIPEGYSVSREKKERFSLILESASTNQTSMYLCASSTSGSIRPQYFGPGTRLLVL.

This chain connects TRBV7-6 to TRBJ2-7; TRBD2 is a possible D gene (5 bases). This CDR3 is built from 14 residues. Trimming removed 1 base from V and 6 bases from J, with 13 bases in between. Germline V lookup: CDR1 SGHVS, CDR2 FNYEAQ. CDR3 protein: CASSLEGVRAEQYF. In nucleotides, the CDR3 is TGTGCCAGCAGCTTAGAGGGAGTTAGAGCCGAGCAGTACTTC.

This chain joins TRBV5-5 and TRBJ1-1, with unresolved D. The CDR3 runs 15 residues. Germline V gene sequence: CDR1 SGHKS, CDR2 YYEKEE (reference sequence). Trimming left V 0 bases short and J 4 bases short, with 13 bases between. The CDR3 spells CASSLAGSTLTEAFF. CDR3 sequence (DNA): TGTGCCAGCAGCTTGGCCGGGAGTACTCTCACTGAAGCTTTCTTT.

The gene calls are TRBV6-5 and TRBJ2-1; a weak D match, TRBD2 (5 bases). CDR3 length equals 13 residues. The V end lost 6 bases, the J end lost 3 bases, and 9 bases lay between the germline ends. Germline CDR1 is MNHEY and CDR2 is SVGAGI. The CDR3 protein is CASRRRGYNEQFF. CDR3 nucleotides: TGTGCCAGCAGAAGACGGGGCTACAATGAGCAGTTCTTC.

This chain uses TRBV27 with TRBJ2-1; 8 bases map to TRBD2. V lost 3 bases, J lost 0 bases, and 4 bases stayed unmatched. This CDR3 is built from 16 residues. Germline CDR1 is MNHEY and CDR2 is SMNVEV (reference sequence). The CDR3 DNA is TGTGCCAGCAGTTTCCTTGGGACTAGCTCCTACAATGAGCAGTTCTTC. Protein product: CASSFLGTSSYNEQFF.

Points on this clone: Sequence at one end of the junction differs from germline and may be a read error. This chain uses TRBV9 with TRBJ2-1; unclear D gene. Germline assignment: CDR1 SGDLS and CDR2 YYNGEE. The CDR3 is 16 amino acids. CDR3 sequence reads: CASSVGGSSSSNEQFF. CDR3 DNA: TGTGCCAGCAGCGTAGGAGGATCGTCCTCCTCCAATGAGCAGTTCTTC.

V is TRBV4-1 and J is TRBJ2-7; 16 bases are a match to TRBD2. The CDR3 extends over 18 amino acids. V was clipped by 0 bases and J by 10 bases; unmatched bases: 12. The V gene's germline CDR1 is MGHRA and CDR2 YSYEKL. The CDR3 region has the DNA TGCGCCAGCAGCCAAGAAGGGACTAGCGGGGGGGCTTCCGTCCCCCAGTACTTC. This codes for CASSQEGTSGGASVPQYF.

The V and J genes are TRBV6-4 and TRBJ1-3; D not resolved. The CDR3 sequence is 17 residues long. V was trimmed by 4 bases and J by 2 bases, leaving 18 bases between them. Germline V CDR1 and CDR2: MRHNA, SNTAGT. CDR3: CASSVVRSGKTGNTIYF. CDR3 nucleotide sequence: TGTGCCAGCAGTGTGGTACGGTCGGGGAAGACTGGAAACACCATATATTTT.

The chain recombines TRBV27 with TRBJ2-1; TRBD2 matches at 13 bases. This CDR3 comprises 13 residues. The V gene's germline CDR1 is MNHEY and CDR2 SMNVEV (reference sequence). Trimming removed 7 bases from V and 9 bases from J; junction bases left unmatched: 3. CDR3 nucleotide sequence: TGTGCCAGCATGACTAGCGGGGGGACTGAGCAGTTCTTC. This codes for CASMTSGGTEQFF.

This chain uses TRBV16 with TRBJ1-1, with 8 bases aligning to TRBD1. V trimming: 1 base; J trimming: 1 base; junction bases outside the gene matches: 8. This CDR3 contains 17 residues. Germline V CDR1 and CDR2: KGHSY, FQNENV. CDR3 DNA sequence: TGTGCCAGCAGCCAATTTCACTCGACAGGGGAGAACACTGAAGCTTTCTTT. Protein: CASSQFHSTGENTEAFF. Variable domain in full (rest from reference TRBV16 and TRBJ1-1): GEEVAQTPKHLVRGEGQKAKLYCAPIKGHSYVFWYQQVLKNEFKFLISFQNENVFDETGMPKERFSAKCLPNSPCSLEIQATKLEDSAVYFCASSQFHSTGENTEAFFGQGTRLTVV.

This clone was observed a handful of times. The chain is built from TRBV19 and TRBJ1-5; maybe TRBD1 (5 bases). This CDR3 spans 14 amino acids. The V gene's germline CDR1 is LNHDA and CDR2 SQIVND (reference sequence). Between the trimmed V and J ends, which lost 5 bases and 5 bases, there was a span of 13 bases. This chain's CDR3 is CASSALQGHQPQHF. CDR3 DNA: TGTGCCAGTAGTGCTCTCCAGGGTCATCAGCCCCAGCATTTT.